This T cell receptor (beta chain) emerged from a study of human T cells and chemical hapten exposure. The study, taken as a whole, reports: Expanded TCR sets contained significantly more large CDR3 similarity clusters than controls.

Regarding time point: patch test 1, 2 weeks after DPC sensitization. Treatment noted: therapeutic diphenylcyclopropenone sensitization with weekly scalp DPC. The study enrolled 18 to 70-year-old alopecia patients suitable for DPC. MiXCR, run by TCRdb on the RACE reads, gives a single entry per CDR3 protein. The sample records some 120,000 distinct CDR3 sequences, about 12% being singletons. This clonotype has ten or more counts. As yet, its antigen is unknown. The specimen comprised whole blood, sampled in connection with sensitization to the hapten diphenylcyclopropenone (DPC). This TCR came from a woman aged 45-65 years with alopecia areata. Some clones in this sample may be carry-over from other donors' samples.

The DNA of the CDR3 is TGTGCCAGCAGTTCTAGCGGGGGGGCAGATACGCAGTATTTT. Protein sequence: CASSSSGGADTQYF. The chain recombines TRBV6-2 or TRBV6-3 with TRBJ2-3; 12 bases match TRBD2. CDR1 MNHEY and CDR2 SVGEGT come from the germline V gene. This CDR3 is 14 amino acids long. V dropped 4 bases and J dropped 4; count of bases not matched to a gene: 0.